This passage covers 10 T cell receptor beta chains from one sample sequenced in a study of blood T cell repertoires in COVID-19 (TCRdb year 2020). The library was prepared using the immunoSEQ multiplex PCR assay. TCRdb mirrors the immuneACCESS table, restricted to in-frame sequences. Some clones are absent from its copies; in checked studies, under half trace to an unresolved V gene, and the reason for the others is unknown. The sample table lists roughly 200,000 clones, roughly 90% of them with a count of one. The top ten clonotypes cover 1.5% to 2% of the sample. Material for sequencing was peripheral blood. These TCRs come from a man aged 18 to 30 with active or convalescent COVID-19.

The chain links TRBV30 to TRBJ2-5; 7 nucleotides match TRBD1. Germline CDR1 is GTSNPN and CDR2 is SVGIG (reference sequence). V was pared by 3 bases and J by 0 bases, with 10 bases of the junction left unmatched. The CDR3 sequence is 16 residues long. In DNA, the CDR3 is TGTGCCTGGAGCCTACCGACGACAGGGCACCAAGAGACCCAGTACTTC. Protein product: CAWSLPTTGHQETQYF.

V and J are TRBV29-1 and TRBJ2-1, with a tentative D call TRBD2 (6 bases). The CDR3 covers 11 residues. V dropped 6 bases and J dropped 6 bases, with 9 bases sitting between them. Germline CDR1 SQVTM, CDR2 ANQGSEA. The CDR3, as DNA: TGCAGCGTCGGAGCGGGCAATGAGCAGTTCTTC. Translating gives CSVGAGNEQFF.

This clone was seen a single time. The rearrangement uses TRBV5-1 and TRBJ2-1; weak D call: TRBD1 (6 bases). Germline CDR1 SGHRS, CDR2 YFSETQ. Trimming left V 0 bases short and J 0 bases short, with 10 bases between. This CDR3 comprises 16 residues. Here the CDR3 DNA reads TGCGCCAGCAGCTTGGGGACAGATGTCTCCTACAATGAGCAGTTCTTC. It translates to CASSLGTDVSYNEQFF.

Comments on this clone: Other DNA variants within this sample encode the same CDR3. The chain is built from TRBV5-1 and TRBJ1-2; 10 nucleotides line up with TRBD1. The CDR3 sequence is 13 residues long. Trimming removed 4 bases from V and 6 bases from J; junction bases left unmatched: 3. Germline-derived CDR1 and CDR2 are SGHRS and YFSETQ. The CDR3 protein is CASSPGQGNGYTF. The CDR3 DNA is TGCGCCAGCAGCCCGGGACAGGGGAATGGCTACACCTTC.

This chain links TRBV3-1 (or the pseudogene TRBV3-2) with TRBJ2-3; TRBD2 agrees at 8 bases. Losses at the gene ends were 5 bases for V and 2 bases for J; bases not matched to a gene: 12. Germline V lookup: CDR1 LGHDT, CDR2 YNNKEL (reference sequence). CDR3 length equals 17 residues. Here the CDR3 DNA reads TGTGCCAGCAGCTACGCCTTTAGCGGGGTACACACAGATACGCAGTATTTT. Translated: CASSYAFSGVHTDTQYF.

This clone is a singleton in its sample. Germline is not matched at one junction end, which may reflect a read error. J is TRBJ2-1 and V is TRBV7-7, with 7 bases fitting TRBD2. This CDR3 comprises 16 residues. Germline CDR1 reads SSHAT; CDR2 reads FNYEAQ (reference sequence). CDR3 DNA sequence: TGTGCTAGCAGACGACCAAGCGGGATACGTAGGGATGAGCAGTTCTTC. Translation gives CASRRPSGIRRDEQFF.

This sequence joins TRBV5-5 and TRBJ2-5, with TRBD1 matching over 7 bases. The CDR3 is 15 amino acids. Unmatched junction bases numbered 8, after V lost 2 bases and J lost 4 bases. Germline-derived CDR1 and CDR2 are SGHKS and YYEKEE (reference sequence). CDR3 amino acids: CASSLGTVAPETQYF. For the CDR3, the DNA is TGTGCCAGCAGCTTAGGGACAGTGGCGCCAGAGACCCAGTACTTC.

The chain uses TRBV5-1 and TRBJ2-1; unclear D gene. Trimming left V 1 base short and J 6 bases short, with 11 bases between. The CDR3 sequence is 14 residues long. Per germline, CDR1 SGHRS and CDR2 YFSETQ. This CDR3 reads CASSLTLTRNEQFF. The CDR3 bases are TGCGCCAGCAGCTTGACCCTAACGCGCAATGAGCAGTTCTTC. Complete variable domain (other parts from reference TRBV5-1 and TRBJ2-1): KAGVTQTPRYLIKTRGQQVTLSCSPISGHRSVSWYQQTPGQGLQFLFEYFSETQRNKGNFPGRFSGRQFSNSRSEMNVSTLELGDSALYLCASSLTLTRNEQFFGPGTRLTVL.

The V gene is TRBV4-3, the J gene TRBJ2-3; D is perhaps TRBD1 (5 bases). Germline V gene lookup returns CDR1 LGHNA and CDR2 YSLEER. The V end was cut by 0 bases, the J end by 4 bases, with 11 bases between. CDR3 length: 15 residues. The CDR3 DNA is TGCGCCAGCAGCCAAGATTTCAGGGTCCCAGATACGCAGTATTTT. Protein: CASSQDFRVPDTQYF.

This chain uses TRBV24-1 with TRBJ2-1, with 13 positions matching TRBD2. The germline V gene encodes CDR1 KGHDR and CDR2 SFDVKD. Trimming took 5 bases from V and 7 from J; bases not matched to a gene: 7. The length of the CDR3 is 16 residues. In DNA, the CDR3 is TGTGCCACCAGTGCGGGACTAGCGGGATACGATAATGAGCAGTTCTTC. Translating it yields CATSAGLAGYDNEQFF.